The 27 T cell receptor beta chains presented below share a single source sample, sequenced in a study of OX40 agonist ivuxolimab in advanced cancers. Clones were sequenced by immunoSEQ multiplex PCR, and TCRdb holds only the in-frame ones, with some missing. The sample has 45,000 to 60,000 clones, 83% seen once. The source material was CD4+ or CD8+ T cells sorted from blood, sampled in a trial of the OX40 agonist ivuxolimab. Receptors originate from an adult with an advanced solid tumor such as melanoma, head and neck, liver or kidney cancer.

As DNA, the CDR3 is TGTGCCAGCAGTTCAACAGGGCCCGCGGGCACCATATATTTT. It encodes CASSSTGPAGTIYF. The chain uses TRBV7-6 and TRBJ1-3, with D perhaps TRBD1 (6 bases). Germline CDR1 reads SGHVS; CDR2 reads FNYEAQ. V was shortened by 6 bases and J by 9 bases, with 18 bases between the two germline ends. CDR3 length equals 14 residues.

V usage is TRBV30 and J usage is TRBJ2-7; D call uncertain. The CDR3 has 14 amino acids. The germline CDR1 and CDR2 sequences are GTSNPN and SVGIG (reference sequence). Between the trimmed V and J ends, which lost 3 bases and 0 bases, there was a span of 12 bases. The CDR3 bases are TGTGCCTGGAGGGGCCCGGCCCCCTCCTACGAGCAGTACTTC. This codes for CAWRGPAPSYEQYF.

The chain combines TRBV11-1 with TRBJ1-2, with D possibly TRBD1 on 6 matching bases. Germline values: CDR1 SGHAT, CDR2 FQDESV (reference sequence). CDR3 length: 13 residues. V was shortened by 5 bases and J by 5 bases, with 12 bases between the two germline ends. The CDR3 DNA reads as TGTGCCAGCAGCCGGGGGGCAGGATATGGCTACACCTTC. Translation gives CASSRGAGYGYTF. The whole variable domain, filled in from reference TRBV11-1 and TRBJ1-2, reads EAEVAQSPRYKITEKSQAVAFWCDPISGHATLYWYRQILGQGPELLVQFQDESVVDDSQLPKDRFSAERLKGVDSTLKIQPAELGDSAMYLCASSRGAGYGYTFGSGTRLTVV.

This clone occurred a few times. The rearrangement uses TRBV18 and TRBJ1-2; D is unclear. Germline V gene data show CDR1 as KGHSH and CDR2 as LQKENI. V dropped 3 bases and J dropped 3 bases, with 8 bases sitting between them. The CDR3 has 13 amino acids. CDR3 in amino acids: CASSPVDYYGYTF. The CDR3 nucleotides read TGTGCCAGCTCACCTGTGGACTACTATGGCTACACCTTC.

The chain is built from TRBV7-3 and TRBJ1-5, with a tentative D call TRBD1 (5 bases). This CDR3 contains 13 residues. CDR1 and CDR2 from the germline V gene are SGHTA and FQGTGA. Trimming cost V 1 base and J 7 bases, with 8 bases left between them. The CDR3 DNA reads TGTGCCAGCAGCTTAAGGTGGGACCAGCCCCAGCATTTT. Protein: CASSLRWDQPQHF.

V is TRBV20-1 and J is TRBJ2-7; no definite D call. Trimming removed 1 base at V and 7 bases at J, with 8 bases between. This CDR3 region has 11 residues. Germline loops: CDR1 DFQATT, CDR2 SNEGSKA (reference sequence). Written as DNA, the CDR3 is TGCAGTGCTAGAGCGCGTGGGGAGCAGTACTTC. Translating it yields CSARARGEQYF.

This sequence joins TRBV6-1 and TRBJ2-1; 8 nucleotides match TRBD2. CDR3 length equals 15 residues. J lost 5 bases, V lost 1 base, and 4 bases had no gene match. Per the germline V gene, CDR1 is MNHNS and CDR2 is SASEGT. In nucleotides, the CDR3 is TGTGCCAGCAGTGAAGGCGGGAGGAGTAACAATGAGCAGTTCTTC. This encodes CASSEGGRSNNEQFF.

CDR3 region: CASSLGSTGNTIYF. CDR3 coding DNA: TGTGCCAGCAGCTTAGGGTCCACTGGAAACACCATATATTTT. This sequence joins TRBV11-2 and TRBJ1-3; D is undetermined. The length of the CDR3 is 14 residues. V was shortened by 1 base and J by 2 bases, with 6 bases between the two germline ends. The germline V gene encodes CDR1 SGHAT and CDR2 FQNNGV.

The J gene is TRBJ2-7, the V gene TRBV2; 12 positions match TRBD2. CDR3 size: 15 residues. Unmatched junction bases numbered 6, after V lost 6 bases and J lost 3 bases. Germline V lookup: CDR1 SNHLY, CDR2 FYNNEI. CDR3 DNA sequence: TGTGCCAGCAGGGCACTAGCGGGAGGCCTCTACGAGCAGTACTTC. Translating it yields CASRALAGGLYEQYF.

The chain combines TRBV20-1 with TRBJ2-3, with D unclear. Germline CDR1 is DFQATT and CDR2 is SNEGSKA (reference sequence). The CDR3 has 11 amino acids. V was shortened by 5 bases and J by 3 bases, with 6 bases between the two germline ends. CDR3 protein: CSARGTDTQYF. The CDR3 bases are TGCAGTGCTCGTGGGACAGATACGCAGTATTTT.

J is TRBJ2-5 and V is TRBV7-7, with D possibly being TRBD2 (5 bases). Trimming pared 1 base from V and 3 bases from J, leaving 9 bases between. This CDR3 spans 14 amino acids. In germline, CDR1 is SSHAT, CDR2 FNYEAQ (reference sequence). CDR3 amino acids: CASSLGGLKETQYF. The CDR3 region has the DNA TGTGCCAGCAGCTTAGGCGGGCTGAAAGAGACCCAGTACTTC.

The chain has TRBV30 and TRBJ1-1, with a weak D call TRBD1 (5 bases). The V gene lost 4 bases and the J gene lost 2 bases, with 17 bases spanning the gap. The CDR3 covers 15 residues. Germline values: CDR1 GTSNPN, CDR2 SVGIG (reference sequence). CDR3 nucleotides: TGTGCCTGGACCGAAGGGGCCCACCCTAACACTGAAGCTTTCTTT. This codes for CAWTEGAHPNTEAFF.

The V call is TRBV7-9, the J call TRBJ2-2; 8 bases are shared with TRBD1. The J segment lost 5 bases and the V segment lost 5 bases, leaving 16 bases of the junction unmatched. The germline gives CDR1 SEHNR, CDR2 FQNEAQ (reference sequence). The CDR3 spans 18 residues. CDR3 sequence: CASSPRSPTGVRTGELFF. DNA for the CDR3: TGTGCCAGCAGCCCCAGAAGCCCGACAGGGGTTCGGACCGGGGAGCTGTTTTTT.

The rearrangement uses TRBV6-5 and TRBJ1-5; tentatively, D is TRBD1 (5 bases). Trimming removed 6 bases at V and 0 bases at J, with 9 bases between. The germline CDR1 and CDR2 sequences are MNHEY and SVGAGI. The CDR3 is 14 amino acids. CDR3: CASRKGNSNQPQHF. CDR3 nucleotides: TGTGCCAGCAGGAAGGGGAATAGCAATCAGCCCCAGCATTTT.

The rearrangement joins TRBV10-3 to TRBJ1-2, with 8 bases lining up with TRBD1. The germline gives CDR1 ENHRY, CDR2 SYGVKD. J lost 4 bases, V lost 0 bases, and 1 base had no gene match. The length of the CDR3 is 14 residues. DNA of the CDR3: TGTGCCATCAGTGAGTCCGGGACAGGCTATGGCTACACCTTC. It encodes CAISESGTGYGYTF.

This sequence joins TRBV28 and TRBJ1-6; D gene unclear. The V end lost 0 bases, the J end lost 0 bases, and 9 bases lay between the germline ends. CDR3 size: 17 residues. Germline V gene sequence: CDR1 MDHEN, CDR2 SYDVKM. The CDR3 nucleotides read TGTGCCAGCAGTTTATGGCAGTCGAGCTCCTATAATTCACCCCTCCACTTT. It is translated as CASSLWQSSSYNSPLHF.

This clone was counted once. The V gene is TRBV19, the J gene TRBJ1-2; D perhaps matches TRBD1 (6 bases). The CDR3 has 16 residues. Germline CDR1 and CDR2: LNHDA and SQIVND (reference sequence). Trimming pared 4 bases from V and 8 bases from J, leaving 23 bases between. The CDR3 DNA sequence: TGTGCCAGTAGTAACAAACAGGGAATCGTTGGAGGGGGCTACACCTTC. Amino acid sequence: CASSNKQGIVGGGYTF.

The V gene is TRBV2, the J gene TRBJ2-1; D ambiguous. From germline, CDR1 is SNHLY and CDR2 FYNNEI. The CDR3 sequence is 13 residues long. V was pared by 8 bases and J by 3 bases, with 11 bases between. The CDR3 nucleotides read TGTGCCAGCGGAAGTGGGGACTACAATGAGCAGTTCTTC. Translation gives CASGSGDYNEQFF.

The rearrangement links TRBV5-8 to TRBJ2-6; TRBD2 aligns across 7 bases. V lost 7 bases, J lost 1 base, and 11 bases stayed unmatched. The CDR3 runs to 17 residues. In germline, CDR1 is SGHTS, CDR2 YDEGEE. This CDR3 is CASGRAGGISGANVLTF. The CDR3 DNA is TGTGCCAGCGGCCGGGCCGGGGGGATTTCTGGGGCCAACGTCCTGACTTTC.

The chain carries TRBV14 and TRBJ2-7, with TRBD1 as a possible D gene (5 bases). Germline assignment: CDR1 SGHDN and CDR2 FVKESK. The CDR3 runs 14 residues. Trimming pared 4 bases from V and 2 bases from J, leaving 12 bases between. CDR3 sequence (DNA): TGTGCCAGCAGCCCCTGGGGCATTCCCTACGAGCAGTACTTC. This translates into CASSPWGIPYEQYF.

V gene TRBV6-6 combines with J gene TRBJ1-2; D uncertain. V lost 2 bases, J lost 8 bases, and 12 bases lay in between. The CDR3 spans 13 residues. Germline V lookup: CDR1 MNHNY, CDR2 SVGAGI (reference sequence). The CDR3 protein is CASSYAGPGGYTF. The DNA of the CDR3 is TGTGCCAGCAGTTACGCAGGCCCGGGGGGCTACACCTTC.

The chain carries TRBV5-1 and TRBJ2-3; D is perhaps TRBD2 (5 bases). This CDR3 has 15 amino acids. Deletions cut 0 bases from V and 4 bases from J, with 12 bases between. The germline gives CDR1 SGHRS, CDR2 YFSETQ. CDR3 amino acids: CASSLEDSRADTQYF. The CDR3 region has the DNA TGCGCCAGCAGCTTGGAGGACTCGAGGGCAGATACGCAGTATTTT.

This chain uses TRBV14 with TRBJ2-7; TRBD2 agrees at 11 bases. V shed 4 bases, J shed 0 bases, and the junction held 11 bases outside the gene matches. Per germline, CDR1 SGHDN and CDR2 FVKESK. This CDR3 is built from 18 residues. The DNA of the CDR3 is TGTGCCAGCAGCCCAATTCTTTCTAGCGGGAGGCGCTCCTACGAGCAGTACTTC. It is translated as CASSPILSSGRRSYEQYF.

The chain has TRBV6-1 and TRBJ2-5; 8 bases are shared with TRBD2. The CDR3 length is 15 residues. The germline V gene has CDR1 MNHNS and CDR2 SASEGT. Losses at the gene ends were 6 bases for V and 4 bases for J; bases not matched to a gene: 10. CDR3 in amino acids: CASSPGGGGRETQYF. The CDR3 DNA follows: TGTGCCAGCAGCCCCGGGGGGGGAGGAAGAGAGACCCAGTACTTC.

The CDR3 sequence: CAWSEGGPRNIQYF. DNA of the CDR3: TGTGCCTGGAGCGAAGGAGGGCCCAGGAACATTCAGTACTTC. V and J are TRBV30 and TRBJ2-4, with D perhaps matching TRBD2 (6 bases). The CDR3 runs 14 residues. Per germline, CDR1 GTSNPN and CDR2 SVGIG (reference sequence). Deletions cut 3 bases from V and 7 bases from J, with 16 bases between.

V usage is TRBV7-3 and J usage is TRBJ2-7; D is unclear. The CDR3 sequence is 13 residues long. The germline V gene encodes CDR1 SGHTA and CDR2 FQGTGA. Trimming stripped 4 bases from V and 7 bases from J, with 14 bases between. CDR3 nucleotide sequence: TGTGCCAGCAGCTCCCCCGGTAAATGGGAGCAGTACTTC. This encodes CASSSPGKWEQYF. Full variable domain (rest looked up from reference TRBV7-3 and TRBJ2-7): GAGVSQTPSNKVTEKGKYVELRCDPISGHTALYWYRQSLGQGPEFLIYFQGTGAADDSGLPNDRFFAVRPEGSVSTLKIQRTERGDSAVYLCASSSPGKWEQYFGPGTRLTVT.

The rearrangement joins TRBV4-1 to TRBJ1-2; weak D call: TRBD1 (5 bases). Looked up from germline, CDR1 is MGHRA and CDR2 is YSYEKL. CDR3 length: 14 amino acids. V was trimmed by 0 bases and J by 8 bases, leaving 13 bases between them. The CDR3 loop reads CASSQDYRTQGYTF. The CDR3 DNA follows: TGCGCCAGCAGCCAAGATTACAGGACGCAAGGCTACACCTTC.